One sample yielded the 27 T cell receptor beta chains listed below, sequenced in a study of identical twins. Each CDR3 protein gets one entry after TCRdb re-called the 5' RACE reads with MiXCR. The table lists some 560,000 distinct CDR3 sequences, just under 10% of them singletons. These same data were also listed under a study on yellow fever vaccine responses in identical twins.

Sequences were obtained from PBMCs. These receptors originate from a woman between 18 and 30 years old in good health.

This clonotype was counted a few times. This chain links TRBV7-8 with TRBJ2-7; D might be TRBD1 or TRBD2, each matching 5 bases. The germline V gene encodes CDR1 SGHVS and CDR2 FQNEAQ. This CDR3 spans 16 amino acids. V lost 7 bases and J lost 2, with 21 bases in between. Here the CDR3 DNA reads TGTGCCAGCACCCTTAGGATCCGGGACGGGACCTACGAGCAGTACTTC. Encoded protein: CASTLRIRDGTYEQYF. Filled out from reference TRBV7-8 and TRBJ2-7, the complete variable domain reads GAGVSQSPRYKVAKRGQDVALRCDPISGHVSLFWYQQALGQGPEFLTYFQNEAQLDKSGLPSDRFFAERPEGSVSTLKIQRTQQEDSAVYLCASTLRIRDGTYEQYFGPGTRLTVT.

This clonotype was found a few times. The rearrangement uses TRBV5-1 and TRBJ2-5, with 7 nucleotides matching TRBD1. This CDR3 is 18 amino acids long. CDR1 and CDR2 (germline): SGHRS, YFSETQ. V shed 1 base and J 0 bases; nucleotides not matched to a gene: 12. The CDR3 loop is CASSLPTGTDLYQETQYF. CDR3 DNA sequence: TGCGCCAGCAGCTTGCCAACCGGGACAGACTTGTACCAAGAGACCCAGTACTTC.

This clonotype has at least ten counts. The rearrangement links TRBV4-3 to TRBJ2-2; D remains ambiguous. The CDR3 has 14 residues. Germline CDR1 and CDR2: LGHNA and YSLEER. V lost 0 bases to trimming and J lost 5 bases, with 7 bases between them. For the CDR3, the DNA is TGCGCCAGCAGCCAAGAGGGCCGGACCGGGGAGCTGTTTTTT. Protein: CASSQEGRTGELFF.

The chain is built from TRBV20-1 and TRBJ1-1; TRBD1 aligns across 8 bases. V lost 0 bases and J lost 3; bases outside the gene matches: 6. The CDR3 covers 15 residues. Germline V gives CDR1 DFQATT, CDR2 SNEGSKA (reference sequence). Written as DNA, the CDR3 is TGCAGTGCTAGAGATCTGACAGGGGAGGACACTGAAGCTTTCTTT. This codes for CSARDLTGEDTEAFF.

This clonotype was seen repeatedly, ten times or more. V gene TRBV7-6 combines with J gene TRBJ1-1; D remains unclear. CDR1 is SGHVS and CDR2 is FNYEAQ in the germline V gene. The CDR3 extends over 14 amino acids. Trimming shortened V by 4 bases and J by 4 bases, and 13 bases separated the two germline ends. The CDR3 DNA reads as TGTGCCAGCAGCTCCCAGCACCTTGGCACTGAAGCTTTCTTT. Its translation is CASSSQHLGTEAFF.

The V gene is TRBV6-2 or TRBV6-3, the J gene TRBJ2-5, with 7 bases aligning to TRBD2. The CDR3 spans 16 residues. Trimming removed 1 base from V and 4 bases from J; junction bases left unmatched: 9. CDR1 and CDR2 (germline): MNHEY, SVGEGT. The CDR3 bases are TGTGCCAGCAGTTACTTCGCGGGAGCTATCCTAGAGACCCAGTACTTC. Translating gives CASSYFAGAILETQYF.

This clonotype came up many times. The chain uses TRBV6-1 and TRBJ2-2; the D gene is possibly TRBD1 (6 bases). V was pared by 5 bases and J by 2 bases, with 12 bases between. CDR3 length: 15 amino acids. CDR1 and CDR2 (germline): MNHNS, SASEGT. The DNA for the CDR3 is TGTGCCAGCAGTCCGGGACAAGTTAACACCGGGGAGCTGTTTTTT. This gives the protein CASSPGQVNTGELFF.

This clonotype has just a few counts. The chain is built from TRBV13 and TRBJ2-7; tentative D call: TRBD2 (7 bases). The CDR3 loop spans 16 amino acids. Germline V gene data show CDR1 as PRHDT and CDR2 as FYEKMQ (reference sequence). Trimming removed 4 bases at V and 2 bases at J, with 18 bases between. The CDR3 DNA is TGTGCCAGCAGCTCCCGGGGGGCAGGGAGAACCTACGAGCAGTACTTC. Protein product: CASSSRGAGRTYEQYF.

Ten or more counts support this clonotype. J is TRBJ1-1 and V is TRBV29-1; maybe TRBD1 (5 bases). This CDR3 comprises 14 residues. Between the trimmed V and J ends, which lost 7 bases and 0 bases, there was a span of 15 bases. Germline-derived CDR1 and CDR2 are SQVTM and ANQGSEA. The CDR3 loop reads CSAAVRGVNTEAFF. CDR3 DNA: TGCAGCGCTGCCGTACGGGGGGTGAACACTGAAGCTTTCTTT.

This chain links TRBV7-9 with TRBJ2-5; D remains unclear. Germline V lookup: CDR1 SEHNR, CDR2 FQNEAQ (reference sequence). The CDR3 sequence is 17 residues long. Trimming stripped 1 base from V and 2 bases from J, with 17 bases between. The CDR3 region has the DNA TGTGCCAGCAGCTTAGAAGTTGCGGCCAGCCTTCAAGAGACCCAGTACTTC. Encoded protein: CASSLEVAASLQETQYF. Looking up the rest from reference TRBV7-9 and TRBJ2-5 gives the full variable domain: DTGVSQNPRHKITKRGQNVTFRCDPISEHNRLYWYRQTLGQGPEFLTYFQNEAQLEKSRLLSDRFSAERPKGSFSTLEIQRTEQGDSAMYLCASSLEVAASLQETQYFGPGTRLLVL.

This clonotype occurred many times. A read error may produce the germline difference seen at one junction end. The V call is TRBV20-1, the J call TRBJ2-1; a possible D gene is TRBD2 (5 bases). The CDR3 is made up of 14 amino acids. Germline loops: CDR1 DFQATT, CDR2 SNEGSKA (reference sequence). CDR3: CSAGDSRDYNEQFF. In nucleotides, the CDR3 is TGCAGTGCTGGAGACTCGAGGGACTACAATGAGCAGTTCTTC.

The rearrangement links TRBV7-6 to TRBJ2-2; 11 nucleotides agree with TRBD2. J was trimmed by 4 bases and V by 5 bases; bases with no gene match: 6. This CDR3 is 16 amino acids long. The germline V gene has CDR1 SGHVS and CDR2 FNYEAQ. The CDR3 sequence is CASSLLAGEPTGELFF. In nucleotides, the CDR3 is TGTGCCAGCAGCCTACTAGCGGGGGAGCCCACCGGGGAGCTGTTTTTT.

Many counts were recorded for this clonotype. V usage is TRBV11-2 and J usage is TRBJ2-1; 12 positions match TRBD1. This CDR3 comprises 18 residues. The germline V gene encodes CDR1 SGHAT and CDR2 FQNNGV. The J segment lost 8 bases and the V segment lost 4 bases, leaving 15 bases of the junction unmatched. The CDR3 nucleotides read TGTGCCAGCAGCTCGTGGGGGAGCGGGACAGGGGGCGCCTATGAGCAGTTCTTC. This gives the protein CASSSWGSGTGGAYEQFF.

V and J are TRBV7-9 and TRBJ2-1, with TRBD2 identical over 9 bases. Germline trimming cut 3 bases from V and 2 bases from J; bases unmatched to any gene: 5. CDR3 length: 16 amino acids. In germline, CDR1 is SEHNR, CDR2 FQNEAQ (reference sequence). The CDR3 nucleotides are TGTGCCAGCAGCTTGTATGGCGGGGGGGCCTACAATGAGCAGTTCTTC. This gives the protein CASSLYGGGAYNEQFF.

This chain joins TRBV9 and TRBJ2-5; D remains ambiguous. Germline CDR1 and CDR2: SGDLS and YYNGEE. V lost 3 bases and J 2 bases, leaving 8 bases between the germline ends. This CDR3 has 13 amino acids. The CDR3 region has the DNA TGTGCCAGCAGCGCTTTGACGCAAGAGACCCAGTACTTC. Amino acid sequence: CASSALTQETQYF.

CDR3 loop: CASSPPIVLTEPNIQYF. The DNA of the CDR3 is TGTGCCAGCTCACCACCGATAGTCCTTACAGAGCCAAACATTCAGTACTTC. The chain joins TRBV18 to TRBJ2-4, with D hard to call. There are 17 residues in the CDR3. The V gene lost 0 bases and the J gene lost 6 bases, with 18 bases spanning the gap. Per germline, CDR1 KGHSH and CDR2 LQKENI.

There are a few counts of this clonotype. The chain uses TRBV28 and TRBJ2-6; the D gene is possibly TRBD1 (5 bases). Trimming stripped 7 bases from V and 4 bases from J, with 17 bases between. Looked up from germline, CDR1 is MDHEN and CDR2 is SYDVKM. The CDR3 is made up of 16 amino acids. The CDR3 loop reads CASKVQGTDGANVLTF. The CDR3 DNA reads as TGTGCCAGCAAGGTGCAGGGTACTGACGGGGCCAACGTCCTGACTTTC.

The chain employs TRBV2 and TRBJ2-3, with TRBD2 matching 9 bases. This CDR3 has 16 amino acids. V dropped 6 bases and J dropped 2; count of bases not matched to a gene: 9. Germline V gene data show CDR1 as SNHLY and CDR2 as FYNNEI. The CDR3 DNA follows: TGTGCCAGCAGGAGGGGGCTAGCGGGGCACACAGATACGCAGTATTTT. Protein sequence: CASRRGLAGHTDTQYF.

The chain recombines TRBV3-1 with TRBJ2-2; D gene ambiguous. Germline V gene sequence: CDR1 LGHDT, CDR2 YNNKEL (reference sequence). Trimming shortened V by 2 bases and J by 6 bases, and 10 bases separated the two germline ends. CDR3 length: 14 residues. CDR3 bases: TGTGCCAGCAGCCAAAGTTCCGGCGCCGGGGAGCTGTTTTTT. The encoded protein is CASSQSSGAGELFF. The full variable domain, its missing parts supplied by reference TRBV3-1 and TRBJ2-2, is DTAVSQTPKYLVTQMGNDKSIKCEQNLGHDTMYWYKQDSKKFLKIMFSYNNKELIINETVPNRFSPKSPDKAHLNLHINSLELGDSAVYFCASSQSSGAGELFFGEGSRLTVL.

The V gene is TRBV7-3, the J gene TRBJ2-5; TRBD2 matches 8 bases. With V trimmed by 5 bases and J by 1 base, 9 bases remained unmatched. CDR1 and CDR2 (germline): SGHTA, FQGTGA. The CDR3 is 16 amino acids. CDR3 loop: CASSNNSGGIQETQYF. The DNA of the CDR3 is TGTGCCAGCAGCAATAACAGCGGGGGCATCCAAGAGACCCAGTACTTC. Filled out from reference TRBV7-3 and TRBJ2-5, the complete variable domain reads GAGVSQTPSNKVTEKGKYVELRCDPISGHTALYWYRQSLGQGPEFLIYFQGTGAADDSGLPNDRFFAVRPEGSVSTLKIQRTERGDSAVYLCASSNNSGGIQETQYFGPGTRLLVL.

The chain joins TRBV6-1 to TRBJ1-3; no reliable D call. This CDR3 is 15 amino acids long. V was clipped by 0 bases and J by 0 bases, with 6 bases between them. CDR1 is MNHNS, CDR2 SASEGT, per germline. Here the CDR3 DNA reads TGTGCCAGCAGTGAAGCGCAGGTCTCTGGAAACACCATATATTTT. Translating gives CASSEAQVSGNTIYF.

This clonotype was observed a handful of times. The rearrangement uses TRBV7-9 and TRBJ2-7, with D possibly matching TRBD1 (6 bases). This CDR3 has 13 amino acids. V was cut by 5 bases and J by 2 bases, with 10 bases left in between. Germline CDR1 is SEHNR and CDR2 is FQNEAQ (reference sequence). CDR3 residues: CASSTQGTYEQYF. In DNA, the CDR3 is TGTGCCAGCAGCACACAGGGCACCTACGAGCAGTACTTC.

This clonotype came up many times. V usage is TRBV4-3 and J usage is TRBJ1-6; D is perhaps TRBD1 (5 bases). Germline CDR1 and CDR2: LGHNA and YSLEER. The CDR3 is made up of 16 amino acids. Between the trimmed V and J ends, which lost 5 bases and 6 bases, there was a span of 17 bases. The CDR3 DNA sequence: TGCGCCAGCAGCGATACAGGACGGCTGGCTAATTCACCCCTCCACTTT. Its translation: CASSDTGRLANSPLHF.

The sample holds many counts of this clonotype. This rearrangement joins TRBV7-2 to TRBJ2-7; D is possibly TRBD2 (7 bases). This CDR3 has 15 residues. V gave up 1 base and J gave up 5 bases, with 15 bases separating them. Germline values: CDR1 SGHTA, CDR2 FQGNSA. The CDR3 is CASSLVSGGLDEQYF. CDR3 nucleotide sequence: TGTGCCAGCAGCTTAGTCTCGGGGGGCCTCGACGAGCAGTACTTC.

There are a few counts of this clonotype. This chain connects TRBV21-1 to TRBJ2-1; the table's D gene call, TRBD2, was not cross checked with the DNA. TRBV21-1 is noted as a pseudogene. This CDR3 is 23 amino acids long. Written as DNA, the CDR3 is TGTGCCAGCAGCAAAGAGGGTCCCAAGCGCGGGCTGTGGCGGGAGAGAAGGTTCGATGAGCAGTTCTTC. Its translation: CASSKEGPKRGLWRERRFDEQFF.

Ten or more counts support this clonotype. The V gene is TRBV7-2, the J gene TRBJ2-3; D may be TRBD1 (7 bases). The germline V gene has CDR1 SGHTA and CDR2 FQGNSA. The V and J ends lost 6 bases and 2 bases respectively, with 18 bases between them. This CDR3 region has 16 residues. The CDR3 loop reads CASRSGQGGLTDTQYF. The CDR3 bases are TGTGCCAGCAGATCCGGCCAGGGGGGACTCACAGATACGCAGTATTTT.

This clonotype has a handful of counts. The rearrangement uses TRBV4-1 and TRBJ1-1; no definite D call. Germline CDR1 MGHRA, CDR2 YSYEKL. CDR3 length: 20 amino acids. Trimming took 0 bases from V and 5 from J, leaving 28 bases between them. The CDR3 loop reads CASSQDQRWSGGMKRTEAFF. In nucleotides, the CDR3 is TGCGCCAGCAGCCAAGATCAGAGATGGTCGGGAGGCATGAAGAGGACTGAAGCTTTCTTT.